The 26 T cell receptor beta chains below come from one sample, sequenced in a study of OX40 agonist ivuxolimab in advanced cancers. Method: immunoSEQ multiplex PCR; TCRdb's copy keeps in-frame clones and lacks some. The table shows around 80,000 clones, with around 87% occurring only once. Sequences were derived from CD4+ or CD8+ T cells sorted from blood, sampled in a trial of the OX40 agonist ivuxolimab. The receptor source for this set is an adult with an advanced solid tumor such as melanoma, head and neck, liver or kidney cancer.

This clone was recorded only once. The chain employs TRBV6-5 and TRBJ1-2, with 9 positions matching TRBD1. Germline V CDR1 and CDR2: MNHEY, SVGAGI. The CDR3 has 15 residues. V shed 5 bases and J 1 base; nucleotides not matched to a gene: 5. The CDR3 sequence: CASSPPGQGNYGYTF. CDR3 nucleotide sequence: TGTGCCAGCAGTCCTCCGGGACAGGGTAACTATGGCTACACCTTC.

The chain links TRBV6-6 to TRBJ1-1, with 7 bases that match TRBD1. The J segment lost 3 bases and the V segment lost 8 bases, leaving 6 bases of the junction unmatched. In germline, CDR1 is MNHNY, CDR2 SVGAGI (reference sequence). CDR3 length: 13 residues. CDR3 amino acids: CASYRGRDTEAFF. CDR3 coding DNA: TGTGCCAGCTACAGGGGAAGGGACACTGAAGCTTTCTTT.

The chain links TRBV7-7 to TRBJ2-7; TRBD1 agrees at 8 bases. V trimming: 5 bases; J trimming: 4 bases; junction bases outside the gene matches: 7. This CDR3 is 14 amino acids long. CDR1 and CDR2 from the germline V gene are SSHAT and FNYEAQ (reference sequence). The CDR3 DNA follows: TGTGCCAGCAGCCAAGGGACAGGCATATACGAGCAGTACTTC. Amino acids: CASSQGTGIYEQYF.

The rearrangement links TRBV15 to TRBJ1-5; D is possibly TRBD1 (5 bases). The germline CDR1 and CDR2 sequences are LNHNV and YYDKDF (reference sequence). The CDR3 is 15 residues long. Trimming removed 5 bases at V and 3 bases at J, with 14 bases between. CDR3: CATSPAAGINQPQHF. The CDR3 DNA sequence: TGTGCCACCAGCCCCGCGGCAGGGATCAATCAGCCCCAGCATTTT. Together with reference TRBV15 and TRBJ1-5, the CDR3 gives the full variable domain: DAMVIQNPRYQVTQFGKPVTLSCSQTLNHNVMYWYQQKSSQAPKLLFHYYDKDFNNEADTPDNFQSRRPNTSFCFLDIRSPGLGDTAMYLCATSPAAGINQPQHFGDGTRLSIL.

This clone is a singleton in its sample. The rearrangement joins TRBV2 to TRBJ2-3, with no clear D. Trimming left V 6 bases short and J 3 bases short, with 4 bases between. There are 11 residues in the CDR3. Looked up from germline, CDR1 is SNHLY and CDR2 is FYNNEI. The CDR3 region has the DNA TGTGCCAGCAGCCAGACAGATACGCAGTATTTT. This gives the protein CASSQTDTQYF.

The V gene is TRBV11-3, the J gene TRBJ2-5, with 13 bases lining up with TRBD2. Germline V CDR1 and CDR2: SGHNT, YENEEA. CDR3 size: 15 residues. Losses at the gene ends were 2 bases for V and 5 bases for J; bases not matched to a gene: 2. CDR3 nucleotide sequence: TGTGCCAGCAGCTTAACGGGACTAGCGGGGGAGACCCAGTACTTC. It yields the protein CASSLTGLAGETQYF.

The chain has TRBV6-1 and TRBJ1-5; D gene ambiguous. V shed 2 bases and J shed 0 bases, with 5 bases lying between them. In germline, CDR1 is MNHNS, CDR2 SASEGT. This CDR3 is built from 14 residues. Written as DNA, the CDR3 is TGTGCCAGCAGTGAAAACTATAGCAATCAGCCCCAGCATTTT. Translation: CASSENYSNQPQHF.

This chain links TRBV6-1 with TRBJ1-2; D perhaps matches TRBD1 (5 bases). Between the trimmed V and J ends, which lost 6 bases and 2 bases, there was a span of 10 bases. Germline V gene data show CDR1 as MNHNS and CDR2 as SASEGT. CDR3 length: 13 amino acids. The CDR3 here is CASSSDRNYGYTF. In DNA, the CDR3 is TGTGCCAGCAGCTCCGACAGAAACTATGGCTACACCTTC.

The chain couples TRBV5-4 to TRBJ1-2; TRBD1 matches 9 bases. The CDR3 runs to 12 residues. Germline values: CDR1 SGHNT, CDR2 YYREEE (reference sequence). After removal of 5 bases from V and 7 bases from J, the junction contained 3 bases not matched to a gene. CDR3 residues: CASRDRGLGYTF. The DNA of the CDR3 is TGTGCCAGCAGGGACAGGGGTCTTGGCTACACCTTC. Combining the CDR3 with reference TRBV5-4 and TRBJ1-2 gives the whole variable domain ETGVTQSPTHLIKTRGQQVTLRCSSQSGHNTVSWYQQALGQGPQFIFQYYREEENGRGNFPPRFSGLQFPNYSSELNVNALELDDSALYLCASRDRGLGYTFGSGTRLTVV.

The chain employs TRBV5-4 and TRBJ1-1; D remains ambiguous. This CDR3 is 13 amino acids long. The V end was cut by 3 bases, the J end by 4 bases, with 10 bases between. From germline, CDR1 is SGHNT and CDR2 YYREEE (reference sequence). CDR3 in amino acids: CASSSDGLTEAFF. In nucleotides, the CDR3 is TGTGCCAGCAGCTCCGACGGCCTCACTGAAGCTTTCTTT. The full variable domain, its missing parts supplied by reference TRBV5-4 and TRBJ1-1, is ETGVTQSPTHLIKTRGQQVTLRCSSQSGHNTVSWYQQALGQGPQFIFQYYREEENGRGNFPPRFSGLQFPNYSSELNVNALELDDSALYLCASSSDGLTEAFFGQGTRLTVV.

This rearrangement joins TRBV5-5 to TRBJ1-1, with D maybe TRBD1 (5 bases). Germline CDR1 SGHKS, CDR2 YYEKEE (reference sequence). This CDR3 spans 15 amino acids. With 7 bases removed from V and 0 bases from J, the gap between germline ends came to 16 bases. CDR3: CASGAGNFLNTEAFF. The CDR3 bases are TGTGCCAGCGGGGCAGGGAACTTTCTGAACACTGAAGCTTTCTTT. Full variable domain (outside the CDR3, taken from reference TRBV5-5 and TRBJ1-1): DAGVTQSPTHLIKTRGQQVTLRCSPISGHKSVSWYQQVLGQGPQFIFQYYEKEERGRGNFPDRFSARQFPNYSSELNVNALLLGDSALYLCASGAGNFLNTEAFFGQGTRLTVV.

This chain joins TRBV5-1 and TRBJ1-1; D is unclear. Germline V gene lookup returns CDR1 SGHRS and CDR2 YFSETQ. CDR3 length: 15 amino acids. Trimming pared 1 base from V and 0 bases from J, leaving 10 bases between. CDR3 nucleotides: TGCGCCAGCAGCTTGCAGGCCACAATGAACACTGAAGCTTTCTTT. Its translation: CASSLQATMNTEAFF.

V usage is TRBV2 and J usage is TRBJ1-6; D uncertain. V lost 6 bases and J lost 6, with 6 bases in between. This CDR3 contains 12 residues. The germline V gene encodes CDR1 SNHLY and CDR2 FYNNEI. CDR3 sequence: CASRDLNSPLHF. DNA of the CDR3: TGTGCCAGCAGGGACCTTAATTCACCCCTCCACTTT.

The chain is built from TRBV6-6 and TRBJ1-1; no definite D call. This CDR3 comprises 16 residues. Germline loops: CDR1 MNHNY, CDR2 SVGAGI (reference sequence). V was trimmed by 0 bases and J by 4 bases, leaving 15 bases between them. The DNA for the CDR3 is TGTGCCAGCAGTTACTCGACTGGGATTCGGGGCACTGAAGCTTTCTTT. Translating it yields CASSYSTGIRGTEAFF.

The chain links TRBV5-4 to TRBJ2-2, with 11 nucleotides matching TRBD2. V lost 2 bases to trimming and J lost 5 bases; unmatched junction nucleotides: 2. CDR3 length: 15 amino acids. Germline assignment: CDR1 SGHNT and CDR2 YYREEE (reference sequence). The CDR3: CASSLRLAGTGELFF. Written as DNA, the CDR3 is TGTGCCAGCAGCTTACGACTAGCGGGAACCGGGGAGCTGTTTTTT. Complete variable domain (other parts from reference TRBV5-4 and TRBJ2-2): ETGVTQSPTHLIKTRGQQVTLRCSSQSGHNTVSWYQQALGQGPQFIFQYYREEENGRGNFPPRFSGLQFPNYSSELNVNALELDDSALYLCASSLRLAGTGELFFGEGSRLTVL.

The chain combines TRBV6-5 with TRBJ1-1, with D maybe TRBD1 (5 bases). There are 15 residues in the CDR3. The V gene's germline CDR1 is MNHEY and CDR2 SVGAGI. V lost 2 bases, J lost 1 base, and 11 bases lay in between. CDR3 residues: CASSYRTRGNTEAFF. DNA for the CDR3: TGTGCCAGCAGTTACAGGACGAGGGGGAACACTGAAGCTTTCTTT.

CDR3 amino acids: CASKRGRDPGNTIYF. CDR3 bases: TGTGCCAGCAAGAGGGGCCGAGACCCTGGAAACACCATATATTTT. The rearrangement uses TRBV6-1 and TRBJ1-3, with a weak D call TRBD1 (5 bases). Per the germline V gene, CDR1 is MNHNS and CDR2 is SASEGT. The length of the CDR3 is 15 residues. V shed 7 bases and J shed 2 bases, with 15 bases lying between them.

This chain uses TRBV7-3 with TRBJ2-7; D may be TRBD2 (6 bases). Trimming cost V 5 bases and J 3 bases, with 17 bases left between them. The V gene's germline CDR1 is SGHTA and CDR2 FQGTGA. This CDR3 contains 15 residues. CDR3 in amino acids: CASSPPYGGVYEQYF. The CDR3 DNA follows: TGTGCCAGCAGCCCCCCCTACGGCGGGGTCTACGAGCAGTACTTC.

The chain links TRBV6-4 to TRBJ2-3; 8 positions agree with TRBD2. This CDR3 region has 15 residues. CDR1 is MRHNA and CDR2 is SNTAGT in the germline V gene. Trimming cost V 6 bases and J 3 bases; bases outside gene matches: 8. CDR3 sequence: CASSPGGTRTDTQYF. The CDR3 nucleotides are TGTGCCAGCAGCCCTGGGGGGACTAGAACAGATACGCAGTATTTT.

This rearrangement joins TRBV9 to TRBJ1-4, with 9 nucleotides matching TRBD1. The CDR3 is 15 amino acids. J was trimmed by 10 bases and V by 0 bases; bases with no gene match: 7. Germline CDR1 reads SGDLS; CDR2 reads YYNGEE. The CDR3 reads CASSVGGQGIGKLFF. The CDR3 DNA reads TGTGCCAGCAGCGTAGGGGGACAGGGAATAGGAAAACTGTTTTTT.

This clone is a singleton in its sample. The rearrangement joins TRBV7-7 to TRBJ2-3, with 7 bases lining up with TRBD1. The length of the CDR3 is 15 residues. Germline V gene data show CDR1 as SSHAT and CDR2 as FNYEAQ (reference sequence). The V gene end was trimmed by 5 bases and the J gene end by 2 bases; junction bases not matched to a gene: 7. CDR3 loop: CASSRQGQITDTQYF. In DNA form, the CDR3 reads TGTGCCAGCAGCAGACAGGGACAAATCACAGATACGCAGTATTTT.

The chain couples TRBV6-5 to TRBJ2-7; 8 bases line up with TRBD2. The germline CDR1 and CDR2 sequences are MNHEY and SVGAGI. With 6 bases clipped from V and 2 bases from J, the junction kept 9 bases outside the gene matches. The CDR3 spans 15 residues. The CDR3 DNA reads as TGTGCCAGCAGGAACAAGCGGGAGCGACCCTACGAGCAGTACTTC. Its translation: CASRNKRERPYEQYF.

The chain recombines TRBV5-1 with TRBJ2-3; 11 bases line up with TRBD2. The CDR3 covers 16 residues. Trimming took 4 bases from V and 6 from J; bases not matched to a gene: 10. The germline V gene has CDR1 SGHRS and CDR2 YFSETQ. In nucleotides, the CDR3 is TGCGCCAGCAGCACTTTTACTAGCGGGGGTGCGGATACGCAGTATTTT. Translated, it gives CASSTFTSGGADTQYF.

V usage is TRBV6-5 and J usage is TRBJ2-7; D is unclear. Germline assignment: CDR1 MNHEY and CDR2 SVGAGI. The CDR3 consists of 13 residues. Trimming took 6 bases from V and 3 from J, leaving 12 bases between them. Here the CDR3 reads CASSPDGFYEQYF. The CDR3 DNA reads as TGTGCCAGCAGCCCGGACGGATTCTACGAGCAGTACTTC.

The chain links TRBV15 to TRBJ1-4; D gene uncertain. The germline V gene encodes CDR1 LNHNV and CDR2 YYDKDF (reference sequence). Trimming stripped 1 base from V and 8 bases from J, with 5 bases between. CDR3 length equals 12 residues. CDR3 region: CATSRAGEKLFF. In nucleotides, the CDR3 is TGTGCCACCAGCAGAGCCGGGGAAAAACTGTTTTTT.

V and J are TRBV7-6 and TRBJ2-2, with a possible D match to TRBD2 (5 bases). The CDR3 contains 15 residues. V was clipped by 5 bases and J by 3 bases, with 13 bases between them. Germline-derived CDR1 and CDR2 are SGHVS and FNYEAQ. The CDR3 is CASSIPGLHTGELFF. In nucleotides, the CDR3 is TGTGCCAGCAGCATACCCGGACTCCACACCGGGGAGCTGTTTTTT.